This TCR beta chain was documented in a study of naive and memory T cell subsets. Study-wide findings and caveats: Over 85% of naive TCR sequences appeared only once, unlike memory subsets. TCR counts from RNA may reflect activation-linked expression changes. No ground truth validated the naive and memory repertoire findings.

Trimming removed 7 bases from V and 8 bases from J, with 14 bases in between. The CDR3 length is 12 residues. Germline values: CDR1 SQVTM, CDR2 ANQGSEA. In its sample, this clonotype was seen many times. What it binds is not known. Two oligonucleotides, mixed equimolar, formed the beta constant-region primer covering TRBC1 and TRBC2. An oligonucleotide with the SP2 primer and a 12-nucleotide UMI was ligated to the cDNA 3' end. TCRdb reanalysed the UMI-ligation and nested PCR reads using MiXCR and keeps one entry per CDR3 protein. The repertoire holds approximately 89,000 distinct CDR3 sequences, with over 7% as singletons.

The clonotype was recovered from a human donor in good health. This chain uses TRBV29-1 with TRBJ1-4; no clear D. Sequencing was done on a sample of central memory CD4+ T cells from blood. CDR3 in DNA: TGCAGCGCTGGCACAGCGAGGGAAAAACTGTTTTTT. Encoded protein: CSAGTAREKLFF.